This is a list of T cell receptor beta chains from one sample in a study of shared clonotypes between healthy human individuals. The table came from immunoSEQ multiplex PCR; TCRdb's copy has only in-frame clones and leaves some out. Among 2 million to 3 million clones listed, 85% to 95% were seen once. Specimen: naive CD4+ T cells sorted from blood. The receptors stem from a man between 18 and 29 years old in good health. Both conserved end residues are part of each CDR3. A D gene is named only where the DNA matches it firmly. A clone size is listed for some rows: how often the clone was seen (once, few, many), or a class if it is expanded.

cdr3_aa cdr3_nt d_call v_call cdr3_length clone_size j_call
CASSPAGNTEAFF TGTGCCAGCAGCCCCGCGGGTAACACTGAAGCTTTCTTT NA TRBV7-2 13 NA TRBJ1-1
CASSFGGGLAGAGQFF TGTGCCAGCAGCTTCGGTGGGGGACTAGCGGGAGCAGGGCAGTTCTTC TRBD2 TRBV7-2 16 NA TRBJ2-1
CASSIGRGVYEQYF TGTGCCAGTAGTATCGGGAGGGGCGTCTACGAGCAGTACTTC TRBD2 TRBV19 14 NA TRBJ2-7
CASSPMGSGQTDTQYF TGCGCCAGCAGCCCCATGGGTAGCGGACAGACAGATACGCAGTATTTT NA TRBV5-1 16 NA TRBJ2-3
CASSPGTAVIAFF TGTGCCAGCAGCCCAGGCACAGCCGTTATAGCTTTCTTT NA TRBV7-2 13 NA TRBJ1-1
CASSLSGSSPYEQYF TGTGCCAGCAGTCTCAGCGGGAGTTCTCCCTACGAGCAGTACTTC TRBD2 TRBV2 15 NA TRBJ2-7
CASRVGRGPYSNQPQHF TGTGCCAGCAGAGTGGGCAGGGGACCATATAGCAATCAGCCCCAGCATTTT NA TRBV6-7 17 NA TRBJ1-5
CASSRAGTGNEKLFF TGCGCCAGCAGCCGAGCCGGGACGGGAAATGAAAAACTGTTTTTT NA TRBV4-1 15 NA TRBJ1-4
CASSGTQGLFGFF TGTGCCAGCAGCGGGACCCAGGGCCTCTTCGGGTTCTTC NA TRBV7-9 13 NA TRBJ2-1
CAWSTGGYNEQFF TGTGCCTGGAGCACAGGGGGCTACAATGAGCAGTTCTTC TRBD1 TRBV30 13 NA TRBJ2-1
CASASTSTDTQYF TGCGCCAGCGCCTCCACTAGCACAGATACGCAGTATTTT NA TRBV10-2 13 NA TRBJ2-3
CASSSDREGRGGSPLHF TGTGCCAGCAGTTCCGATCGCGAGGGGCGGGGTGGTTCACCCCTCCACTTT NA TRBV27 17 NA TRBJ1-6
CASSSGPNSNQPQHF TGTGCCAGCAGCTCGGGACCTAATAGCAATCAGCCCCAGCATTTT NA TRBV5-4 15 NA TRBJ1-5
CASGLGQETQYF TGTGCTAGTGGTTTGGGCCAAGAGACCCAGTACTTC NA TRBV12-5 12 few TRBJ2-5
CASSFFGVQGHYGYTF TGTGCCAGCAGCTTTTTTGGGGTCCAGGGCCACTATGGCTACACCTTC NA TRBV5-6 16 NA TRBJ1-2
CASSTRRGTDTQYF TGTGCCAGCAGCACCCGACGGGGCACAGATACGCAGTATTTT NA TRBV13 14 once TRBJ2-3
CASSYAGGKGYTF TGTGCCAGCAGTTATGCAGGGGGCAAGGGCTACACCTTC TRBD1 TRBV6-7 13 NA TRBJ1-2
CAISETPGVGEKLFF TGTGCCATCAGTGAGACCCCAGGGGTAGGGGAAAAACTGTTTTTT NA TRBV10-3 15 NA TRBJ1-4
CASSQTGINQPQHF TGTGCCAGCAGTCAGACAGGGATCAATCAGCCCCAGCATTTT TRBD1 TRBV2 14 NA TRBJ1-5
CASRGQGVRYEQYF TGTGCCAGCCGCGGACAGGGGGTTAGGTACGAGCAGTACTTC TRBD1 TRBV18 14 NA TRBJ2-7
CASSSKRDYNEQFF TGTGCCAGCAGCTCAAAACGGGATTACAATGAGCAGTTCTTC NA TRBV7-9 14 NA TRBJ2-1
CASRMREGGTEAFF TGTGCCAGCAGAATGAGAGAGGGTGGAACTGAAGCTTTCTTT NA TRBV28 14 NA TRBJ1-1
CASSRQGLYEQYF TGTGCCAGCAGTAGACAGGGCCTCTACGAGCAGTACTTC TRBD1 TRBV6-5 13 NA TRBJ2-7
CASSGYGYTF TGTGCCAGTAGCGGCTATGGCTACACCTTC NA TRBV19 10 NA TRBJ1-2
CATRTSGGHNEQFF TGTGCCACCCGGACTAGCGGGGGCCACAATGAGCAGTTCTTC TRBD2 TRBV6-1 14 NA TRBJ2-1
CASSRNVGTGSNQPQHF TGTGCCAGCAGTCGAAACGTTGGGACAGGTAGCAATCAGCCCCAGCATTTT TRBD1 TRBV27 17 NA TRBJ1-5
CASSPRLAGRYEQYF TGTGCCAGCAGTCCCCGACTAGCGGGGAGGTACGAGCAGTACTTC TRBD2 TRBV28 15 NA TRBJ2-7
CAWSVLRTDNEKLFF TGTGCCTGGAGTGTACTCCGGACAGATAATGAAAAACTGTTTTTT NA TRBV30 15 NA TRBJ1-4
CASSHPVGNTIYF TGCGCCAGCAGCCATCCAGTCGGAAACACCATATATTTT NA TRBV4-1 13 NA TRBJ1-3
CASSESSYNEQFF TGTGCCAGCAGCGAAAGCTCCTACAATGAGCAGTTCTTC NA TRBV2 13 NA TRBJ2-1
CAISSQGNQPQHF TGTGCCATCAGTTCCCAGGGCAATCAGCCCCAGCATTTT NA TRBV10-3 13 NA TRBJ1-5
CASSLGVAGGQETQYF TGCGCCAGCAGCTTGGGGGTAGCGGGGGGCCAAGAGACCCAGTACTTC TRBD2 TRBV5-1 16 NA TRBJ2-5
CASSVEGNRETQYF TGTGCCAGCAGCGTAGAGGGGAATCGAGAGACCCAGTACTTC NA TRBV9 14 NA TRBJ2-5
CASRLALGTAADTQYF TGTGCAAGTCGCTTAGCGCTAGGGACAGCAGCAGATACGCAGTATTTT NA TRBV12-2 16 NA TRBJ2-3
CASSRTGAGEQYF TGTGCCAGTAGTAGAACAGGGGCGGGCGAGCAGTACTTC TRBD1 TRBV19 13 NA TRBJ2-7
CASSPAGAMNTEAFF TGTGCCAGCAGCCCCGCAGGGGCAATGAACACTGAAGCTTTCTTT NA TRBV5-4 15 NA TRBJ1-1
CASSLVPGPYEQYF TGCGCCAGCAGCTTGGTTCCGGGGCCGTACGAGCAGTACTTC NA TRBV5-1 14 NA TRBJ2-7
CASSLIGSEQYF TGTGCCAGCAGCTTAATTGGTAGTGAGCAGTACTTC NA TRBV7-9 12 NA TRBJ2-7
CSASVEQFF TGCAGTGCTAGTGTTGAGCAGTTCTTC NA TRBV20-1 9 NA TRBJ2-1
CAISDDRGYEQYF TGTGCCATCAGTGACGACAGGGGATACGAGCAGTACTTC TRBD1 TRBV10-3 13 NA TRBJ2-7
CASSRRQGKEETQYF TGTGCCAGCAGCCGACGACAGGGGAAGGAAGAGACCCAGTACTTC TRBD1 TRBV5-4 15 NA TRBJ2-5
CASSYRTPTDTQYF TGTGCCAGCAGCTACCGGACACCCACAGATACGCAGTATTTT NA TRBV6-1 14 NA TRBJ2-3
CASSQQTVLYGYTF TGCGCCAGCAGCCAGCAGACAGTTCTCTATGGCTACACCTTC NA TRBV4-1 14 NA TRBJ1-2
CASSFTGAFEKNIQYF TGTGCCAGCAGCTTTACGGGGGCGTTCGAGAAAAACATTCAGTACTTC NA TRBV11-2 16 NA TRBJ2-4